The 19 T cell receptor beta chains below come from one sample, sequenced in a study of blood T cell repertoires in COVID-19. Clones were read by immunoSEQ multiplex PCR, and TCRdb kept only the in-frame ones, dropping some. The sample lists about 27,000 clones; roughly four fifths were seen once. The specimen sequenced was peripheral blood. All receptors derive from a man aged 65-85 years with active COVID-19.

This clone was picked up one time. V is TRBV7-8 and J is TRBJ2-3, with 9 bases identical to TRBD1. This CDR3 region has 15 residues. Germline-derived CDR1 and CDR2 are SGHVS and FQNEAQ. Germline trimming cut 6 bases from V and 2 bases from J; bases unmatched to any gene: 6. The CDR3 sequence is CASRGTGGYTDTQYF. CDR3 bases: TGTGCCAGCAGAGGCACAGGGGGCTACACAGATACGCAGTATTTT.

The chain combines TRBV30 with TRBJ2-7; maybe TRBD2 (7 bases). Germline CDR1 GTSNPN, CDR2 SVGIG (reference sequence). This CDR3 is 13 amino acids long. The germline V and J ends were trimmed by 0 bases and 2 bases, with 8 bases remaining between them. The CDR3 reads CAWSVGGPYEQYF. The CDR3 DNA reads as TGTGCCTGGAGTGTCGGGGGGCCCTACGAGCAGTACTTC.

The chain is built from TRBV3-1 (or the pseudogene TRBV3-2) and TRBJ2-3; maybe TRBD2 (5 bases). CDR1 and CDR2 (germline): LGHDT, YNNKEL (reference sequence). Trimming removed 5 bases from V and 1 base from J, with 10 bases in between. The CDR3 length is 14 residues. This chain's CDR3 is CASSTTRGTDTQYF. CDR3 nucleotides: TGTGCCAGCAGCACCACTAGGGGCACAGATACGCAGTATTTT.

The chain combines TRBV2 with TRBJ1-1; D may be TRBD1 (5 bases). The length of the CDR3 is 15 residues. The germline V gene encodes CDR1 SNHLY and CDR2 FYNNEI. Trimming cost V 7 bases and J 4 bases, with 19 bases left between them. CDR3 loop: CASTRNGGGTTEAFF. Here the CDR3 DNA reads TGTGCCAGCACTCGTAACGGCGGGGGGACCACTGAAGCTTTCTTT.

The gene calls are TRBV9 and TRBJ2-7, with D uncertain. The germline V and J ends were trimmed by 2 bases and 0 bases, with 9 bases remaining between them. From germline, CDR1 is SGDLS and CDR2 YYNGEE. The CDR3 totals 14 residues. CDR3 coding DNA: TGTGCCAGCAGCGTCTTGGGCAGCTCCTACGAGCAGTACTTC. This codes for CASSVLGSSYEQYF.

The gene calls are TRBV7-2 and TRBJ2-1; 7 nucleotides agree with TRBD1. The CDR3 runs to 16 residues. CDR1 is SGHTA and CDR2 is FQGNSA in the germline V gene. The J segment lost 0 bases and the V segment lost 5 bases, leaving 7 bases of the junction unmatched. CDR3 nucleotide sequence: TGTGCCAGCAGCCCTGGGACAGACGCCTCCTACAATGAGCAGTTCTTC. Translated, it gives CASSPGTDASYNEQFF.

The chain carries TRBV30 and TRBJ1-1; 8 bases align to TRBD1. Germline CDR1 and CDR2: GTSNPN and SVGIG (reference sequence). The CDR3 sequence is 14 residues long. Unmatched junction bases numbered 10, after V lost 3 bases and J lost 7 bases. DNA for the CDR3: TGTGCCTGGAGCGTAACGACAGGGGTTGGTGAAGCTTTCTTT. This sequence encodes CAWSVTTGVGEAFF.

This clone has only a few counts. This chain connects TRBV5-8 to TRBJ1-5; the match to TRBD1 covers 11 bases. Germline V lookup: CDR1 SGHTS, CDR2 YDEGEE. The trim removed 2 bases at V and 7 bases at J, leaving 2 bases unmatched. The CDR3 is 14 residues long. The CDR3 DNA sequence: TGTGCCAGCAGCTTCGGACAGGGGGCCCAGCCCCAGCATTTT. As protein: CASSFGQGAQPQHF.

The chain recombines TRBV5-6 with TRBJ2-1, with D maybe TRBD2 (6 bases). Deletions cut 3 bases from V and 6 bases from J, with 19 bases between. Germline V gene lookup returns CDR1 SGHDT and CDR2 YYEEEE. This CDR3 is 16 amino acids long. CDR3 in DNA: TGTGCCAGCAGCTGGCGCGGAGGGGAAAGGGCCAATGAGCAGTTCTTC. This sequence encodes CASSWRGGERANEQFF.

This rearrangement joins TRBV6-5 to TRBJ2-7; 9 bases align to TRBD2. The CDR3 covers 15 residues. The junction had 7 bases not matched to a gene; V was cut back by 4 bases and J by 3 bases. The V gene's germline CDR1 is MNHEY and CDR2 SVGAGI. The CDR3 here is CASSSPAGGRYEQYF. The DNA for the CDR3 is TGTGCCAGCAGTTCCCCAGCGGGAGGCCGCTACGAGCAGTACTTC.

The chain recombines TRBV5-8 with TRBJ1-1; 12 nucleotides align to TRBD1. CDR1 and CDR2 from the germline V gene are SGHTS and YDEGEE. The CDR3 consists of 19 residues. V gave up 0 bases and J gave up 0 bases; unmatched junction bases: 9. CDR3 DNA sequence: TGTGCCAGCAGCTTGGGCGGGACAGGGGGCGGATATATGAACACTGAAGCTTTCTTT. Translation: CASSLGGTGGGYMNTEAFF.

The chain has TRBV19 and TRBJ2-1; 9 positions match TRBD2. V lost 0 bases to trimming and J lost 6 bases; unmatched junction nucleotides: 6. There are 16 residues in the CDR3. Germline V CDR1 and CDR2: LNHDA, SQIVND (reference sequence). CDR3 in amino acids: CASSIDYGGRANEQFF. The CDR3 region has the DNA TGTGCCAGTAGTATAGATTACGGCGGGAGGGCCAATGAGCAGTTCTTC.

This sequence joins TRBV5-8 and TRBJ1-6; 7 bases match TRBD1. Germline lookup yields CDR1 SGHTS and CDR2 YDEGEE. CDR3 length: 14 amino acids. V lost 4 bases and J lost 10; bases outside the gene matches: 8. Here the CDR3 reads CASSPIQGGSPLHF. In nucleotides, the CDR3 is TGTGCCAGCAGCCCCATCCAGGGGGGATCACCCCTCCACTTT.

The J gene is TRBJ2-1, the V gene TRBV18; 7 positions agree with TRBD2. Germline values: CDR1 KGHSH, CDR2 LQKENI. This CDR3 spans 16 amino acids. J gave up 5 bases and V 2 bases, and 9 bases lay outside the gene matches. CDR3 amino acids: CASSPWEGRINNEQFF. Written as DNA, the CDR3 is TGTGCCAGCTCACCATGGGAGGGAAGGATAAACAATGAGCAGTTCTTC.

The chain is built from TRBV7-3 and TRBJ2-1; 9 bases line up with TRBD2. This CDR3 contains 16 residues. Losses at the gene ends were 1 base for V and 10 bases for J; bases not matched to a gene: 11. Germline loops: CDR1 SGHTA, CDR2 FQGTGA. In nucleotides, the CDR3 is TGTGCCAGCAGCTTAAGCGGAGGACTAGCGATTGGGGAGCAGTTCTTC. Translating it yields CASSLSGGLAIGEQFF.

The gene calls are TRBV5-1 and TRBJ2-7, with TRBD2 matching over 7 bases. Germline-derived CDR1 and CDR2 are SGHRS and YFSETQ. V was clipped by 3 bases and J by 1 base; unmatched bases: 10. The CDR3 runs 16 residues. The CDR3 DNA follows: TGCGCCAGCAGCTGGGGAGGGGCCGCCGGGTCCTACGAGCAGTACTTC. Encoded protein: CASSWGGAAGSYEQYF.

The CDR3 DNA reads as TGTGCCAGCAGTTATGGCCGGAGGGGCACCTATAATTCACCCCTCCACTTT. Encoded protein: CASSYGRRGTYNSPLHF. The gene calls are TRBV6-2 or TRBV6-3 and TRBJ1-6, with D tentatively TRBD1 (5 bases). CDR3 length: 17 residues. The germline V and J ends were trimmed by 3 bases and 2 bases, with 14 bases remaining between them. In germline, CDR1 is MNHEY, CDR2 SVGEGT.

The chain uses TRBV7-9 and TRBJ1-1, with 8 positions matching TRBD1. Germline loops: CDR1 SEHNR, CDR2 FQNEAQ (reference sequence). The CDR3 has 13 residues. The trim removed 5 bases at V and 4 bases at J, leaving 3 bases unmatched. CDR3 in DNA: TGTGCCAGCAGCCCCACAGGGGGCACTGAAGCTTTCTTT. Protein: CASSPTGGTEAFF.

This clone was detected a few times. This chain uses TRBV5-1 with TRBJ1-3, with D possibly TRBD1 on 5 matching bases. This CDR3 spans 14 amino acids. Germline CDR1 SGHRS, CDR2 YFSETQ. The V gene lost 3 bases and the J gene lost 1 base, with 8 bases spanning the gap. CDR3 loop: CASSSGGSGNTIYF. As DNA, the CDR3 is TGCGCCAGCAGCTCCGGGGGATCTGGAAACACCATATATTTT.